The TCR beta chain described here comes from a study of blood T cell repertoires in COVID-19. Study at large: Material from acute and convalescent COVID-19 was sourced from the United States, Italy and Spain.

Authors' analysis steps: Nucleated cell number was recorded as an estimate derived from reference gene primer amplification. Sequencing was performed with immunoSEQ multiplex PCR; in TCRdb, only in-frame clones are kept and a portion is missing. V and J calls and clone size come straight from that table; D and trimming were deduced from the DNA. This sample carries roughly 170,000 clones, roughly four fifths of them seen once, and the ten largest clones take under 8.5%. Deletions cut 1 base from V and 3 bases from J, with 13 bases between. CDR1 SGHTS and CDR2 YDEGEE come from the germline V gene. The CDR3 loop spans 16 amino acids.

This receptor was identified in a human donor in a cohort sampled during active COVID-19. This chain uses TRBV5-8 with TRBJ2-2; the D is unclear. Sequencing was done on a sample of peripheral blood. CDR3 protein: CASSLRIRWDTGELFF. The CDR3 DNA follows: TGTGCCAGCAGCTTGCGGATCAGGTGGGACACCGGGGAGCTGTTTTTT. Full variable domain (rest looked up from reference TRBV5-8 and TRBJ2-2): EAGVTQSPTHLIKTRGQQATLRCSPISGHTSVYWYQQALGLGLQFLLWYDEGEERNRGNFPPRFSGRQFPNYSSELNVNALELEDSALYLCASSLRIRWDTGELFFGEGSRLTVL.